This T cell receptor (beta chain) is from a study of cytomegalovirus exposure and HLA in healthy donors. The trim removed 10 bases at V and 0 bases at J, leaving 7 bases unmatched. Germline V gene data show CDR1 as MNHEY and CDR2 as SVGAGI. The CDR3 runs 15 residues. Vbeta (60) and Jbeta (13) primers were used in the PCR. The method was immunoSEQ multiplex PCR; TCRdb's version includes in-frame clones alone and lacks a portion of them. This table has some 170,000 clones, 87% appearing once. This clone was seen only a few times. The receptor was isolated from a woman aged 25-40 years in good health and CMV-seronegative. Input material: PBMCs. The J gene is TRBJ2-7, the V gene TRBV6-5, with 12 bases matching TRBD2. CDR3: CATKRGLAGSYEQYF. The CDR3 DNA sequence: TGTGCCACCAAAAGGGGACTAGCGGGCTCCTACGAGCAGTACTTC.